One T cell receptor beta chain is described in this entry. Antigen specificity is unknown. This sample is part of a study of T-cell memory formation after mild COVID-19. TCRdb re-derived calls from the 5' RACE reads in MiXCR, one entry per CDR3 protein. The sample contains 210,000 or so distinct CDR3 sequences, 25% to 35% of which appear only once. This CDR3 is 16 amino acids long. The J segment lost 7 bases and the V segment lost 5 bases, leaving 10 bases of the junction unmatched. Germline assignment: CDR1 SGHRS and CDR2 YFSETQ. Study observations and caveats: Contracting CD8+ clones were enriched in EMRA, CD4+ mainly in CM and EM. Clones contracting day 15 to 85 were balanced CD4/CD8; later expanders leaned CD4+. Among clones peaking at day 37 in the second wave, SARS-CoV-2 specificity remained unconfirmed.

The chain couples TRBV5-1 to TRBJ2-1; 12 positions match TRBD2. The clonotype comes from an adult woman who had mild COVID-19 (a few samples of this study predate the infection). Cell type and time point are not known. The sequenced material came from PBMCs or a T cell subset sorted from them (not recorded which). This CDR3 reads CASSPLTSGRNNEQFF. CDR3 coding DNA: TGCGCCAGCAGTCCCTTGACTAGCGGGAGAAATAATGAGCAGTTCTTC. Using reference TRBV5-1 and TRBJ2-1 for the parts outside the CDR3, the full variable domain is KAGVTQTPRYLIKTRGQQVTLSCSPISGHRSVSWYQQTPGQGLQFLFEYFSETQRNKGNFPGRFSGRQFSNSRSEMNVSTLELGDSALYLCASSPLTSGRNNEQFFGPGTRLTVL.